This entry lists 28 T cell receptor beta chains sequenced from one sample in a study of blood T cell repertoires in COVID-19. Method: immunoSEQ multiplex PCR; TCRdb's copy keeps in-frame clones and lacks some. Of just over 95,000 clones detected, roughly 87% appear once; the ten largest clones hold about 20%. Sequencing was carried out using peripheral blood. These receptors originate from a man older than 75 with acute or convalescent COVID-19.

Relative to its sample, this clone is medium-sized (0.01 to 0.1%). The chain uses TRBV7-2 and TRBJ1-5, with D possibly matching TRBD1 (6 bases). V lost 7 bases to trimming and J lost 5 bases, with 18 bases between them. The CDR3 consists of 15 residues. CDR1 is SGHTA and CDR2 is FQGNSA in the germline V gene. CDR3 amino acids: CASKIFAGADQPQHF. DNA of the CDR3: TGTGCCAGCAAAATTTTTGCAGGGGCCGATCAGCCCCAGCATTTT.

There are a few counts of this clone. This rearrangement joins TRBV5-4 to TRBJ1-1; maybe TRBD1 (6 bases). V lost 3 bases and J lost 4, with 10 bases in between. Germline V gene lookup returns CDR1 SGHNT and CDR2 YYREEE (reference sequence). There are 13 residues in the CDR3. The CDR3 loop is CASSWGGGTEAFF. As DNA, the CDR3 is TGTGCCAGCAGCTGGGGAGGGGGCACTGAAGCTTTCTTT.

J is TRBJ2-7 and V is TRBV7-9; 7 bases match TRBD1. The CDR3 runs to 16 residues. CDR1 and CDR2 from the germline V gene are SEHNR and FQNEAQ (reference sequence). The junction had 9 bases not matched to a gene; V was cut back by 4 bases and J by 0 bases. Here the CDR3 DNA reads TGTGCCAGCAGCTCCGGCGGACAGGAGAGCTCCTACGAGCAGTACTTC. Translating gives CASSSGGQESSYEQYF.

The rearrangement uses TRBV11-3 and TRBJ2-1, with D possibly TRBD1 on 6 matching bases. This CDR3 is built from 14 residues. Trimming cost V 5 bases and J 3 bases, with 11 bases left between them. The V gene's germline CDR1 is SGHNT and CDR2 YENEEA. The CDR3 is CASSPDSYYNEQFF. CDR3 DNA sequence: TGTGCCAGCAGCCCGGACAGTTACTACAATGAGCAGTTCTTC.

The V gene is TRBV10-3, the J gene TRBJ1-1; no clear D gene. Germline lookup yields CDR1 ENHRY and CDR2 SYGVKD. Trimming took off 3 bases at V and 1 base at J, with 6 bases between the two ends. The CDR3 is 13 amino acids. DNA of the CDR3: TGTGCCATCAGTGAAGGAGGGAACACTGAAGCTTTCTTT. Its translation is CAISEGGNTEAFF.

The J gene is TRBJ2-7, the V gene TRBV29-1; the D gene is possibly TRBD1 (6 bases). The CDR3 consists of 13 residues. Trimming pared 1 base from V and 2 bases from J, leaving 9 bases between. CDR1 is SQVTM and CDR2 is ANQGSEA in the germline V gene. CDR3 in DNA: TGCAGCGTTGAAGGGGGGCACCCCTACGAGCAGTACTTC. Translation gives CSVEGGHPYEQYF.

This chain links TRBV7-9 with TRBJ2-7; D is possibly TRBD1 (5 bases). Deletions cut 5 bases from V and 0 bases from J, with 17 bases between. Germline V CDR1 and CDR2: SEHNR, FQNEAQ (reference sequence). This CDR3 is built from 16 residues. DNA for the CDR3: TGTGCCAGCAGCCCGCTTGGTGACAGCAGCTCCTACGAGCAGTACTTC. It is translated as CASSPLGDSSSYEQYF.

The chain links TRBV10-1 to TRBJ2-2; no definite D call. The germline V gene encodes CDR1 WNHNN and CDR2 SYGVQD (reference sequence). Trimming left V 3 bases short and J 5 bases short, with 13 bases between. CDR3 length: 15 amino acids. The CDR3 spells CASSETPVGTGELFF. The CDR3 nucleotides read TGCGCCAGCAGTGAAACCCCAGTCGGGACCGGGGAGCTGTTTTTT.

In this sample, this clone turned up once. The V gene is TRBV6-5, the J gene TRBJ1-2; TRBD1 aligns across 9 bases. This CDR3 is built from 11 residues. With V trimmed by 7 bases and J by 8 bases, 2 bases remained unmatched. Looked up from germline, CDR1 is MNHEY and CDR2 is SVGAGI. The CDR3 DNA reads TGTGCCAGCAAGGGACAGGGAGGCTACACCTTC. Translated, it gives CASKGQGGYTF.

The chain is built from TRBV6-2 or TRBV6-3 and TRBJ1-1; no reliable D call. Trimming took 5 bases from V and 7 from J, leaving 17 bases between them. The V gene's germline CDR1 is MNHEY and CDR2 SVGEGT. CDR3 length equals 14 residues. The CDR3 protein is CASSNTVAPHEAFF. The CDR3 nucleotides read TGTGCCAGCAGTAACACCGTGGCACCCCATGAAGCTTTCTTT.

The chain is built from TRBV5-6 and TRBJ2-1; no clear D gene. This CDR3 has 15 residues. Germline values: CDR1 SGHDT, CDR2 YYEEEE. V was clipped by 4 bases and J by 4 bases, with 15 bases between them. The CDR3 nucleotides read TGTGCCAGCAGCCAGTTGACGGTGAGGTACAATGAGCAGTTCTTC. This sequence encodes CASSQLTVRYNEQFF.

The V gene is TRBV18, the J gene TRBJ2-2; possible D gene TRBD1, 5 bases. The CDR3 sequence is 14 residues long. Germline V gives CDR1 KGHSH, CDR2 LQKENI. The V and J ends lost 4 bases and 1 base respectively, with 7 bases between them. The CDR3 protein is CASSQQGNTGELFF. The CDR3, as DNA: TGTGCCAGCTCACAGCAGGGGAACACCGGGGAGCTGTTTTTT.

In this sample, this clone turned up once. The CDR3 DNA sequence: TGTGCCACCACCCGGGGGGAAACGGGCCCGCGAGAGTATCAGCCCCAGCATTTT. Residues: CATTRGETGPREYQPQHF. J is TRBJ1-5 and V is TRBV6-4; tentative D call: TRBD1 (5 bases). The CDR3 spans 18 residues. Germline-derived CDR1 and CDR2 are MRHNA and SNTAGT. V was trimmed by 10 bases and J by 5 bases, leaving 30 bases between them.

The chain is built from TRBV28 and TRBJ1-3; D is perhaps TRBD1 (6 bases). V was pared by 5 bases and J by 8 bases, with 13 bases between. This CDR3 is built from 13 residues. The germline V gene has CDR1 MDHEN and CDR2 SYDVKM. The CDR3 nucleotides read TGTGCCAGCAGTGAACAGGGCGCCGACACCATATATTTT. As protein: CASSEQGADTIYF.

The rearrangement links TRBV7-2 to TRBJ2-5, with a possible D match to TRBD1 (5 bases). Germline CDR1 is SGHTA and CDR2 is FQGNSA. The CDR3 has 14 amino acids. V was clipped by 2 bases and J by 5 bases, with 12 bases between them. This CDR3 reads CASSLIGRVETQYF. CDR3 DNA sequence: TGTGCCAGCAGCTTAATTGGCAGGGTGGAGACCCAGTACTTC.

The rearrangement uses TRBV5-1 and TRBJ1-1; D not certain. Germline assignment: CDR1 SGHRS and CDR2 YFSETQ. This CDR3 has 13 residues. V was clipped by 1 base and J by 3 bases, with 7 bases between them. The CDR3 loop is CASSLNGDTEAFF. CDR3 bases: TGCGCCAGCAGCTTGAACGGAGACACTGAAGCTTTCTTT.

This chain connects TRBV7-9 to TRBJ2-5; D perhaps matches TRBD1 (5 bases). The CDR3 totals 14 residues. Germline lookup yields CDR1 SEHNR and CDR2 FQNEAQ (reference sequence). V was clipped by 5 bases and J by 2 bases, with 12 bases between them. The CDR3 coding sequence is TGTGCCAGCAGCCTACTTTGGACACAAGAGACCCAGTACTTC. It is translated as CASSLLWTQETQYF.

This clone was found once. This chain uses TRBV7-2 with TRBJ2-2, with 8 bases aligning to TRBD1. The length of the CDR3 is 13 residues. The V gene's germline CDR1 is SGHTA and CDR2 FQGNSA. V shed 4 bases and J 6 bases; nucleotides not matched to a gene: 1. The CDR3 nucleotides read TGTGCCAGCAGCTCACAGGGGGCCGGGGAGCTGTTTTTT. Its translation: CASSSQGAGELFF.

This clone was seen only once. The rearrangement uses TRBV7-2 and TRBJ1-1; D is possibly TRBD1 (6 bases). CDR1 and CDR2 from the germline V gene are SGHTA and FQGNSA. V was clipped by 10 bases and J by 0 bases, with 12 bases between them. CDR3 length equals 13 residues. CDR3 bases: TGTGCCACCGGACAGTTCATGAACACTGAAGCTTTCTTT. It is translated as CATGQFMNTEAFF. The full variable domain, in which reference TRBV7-2 and TRBJ1-1 provide the parts outside the CDR3, is GAGVSQSPSNKVTEKGKDVELRCDPISGHTALYWYRQSLGQGLEFLIYFQGNSAPDKSGLPSDRFSAERTGGSVSTLTIQRTQQEDSAVYLCATGQFMNTEAFFGQGTRLTVV.

The J gene is TRBJ2-1, the V gene TRBV5-1; TRBD2 agrees at 8 bases. Losses at the gene ends were 0 bases for V and 5 bases for J; bases not matched to a gene: 13. CDR3 size: 18 residues. Germline values: CDR1 SGHRS, CDR2 YFSETQ. The CDR3 region is CASSLDPGGRGSHNEQFF. Here the CDR3 DNA reads TGCGCCAGCAGCTTGGACCCGGGAGGGAGGGGATCCCACAATGAGCAGTTCTTC.

This rearrangement joins TRBV15 to TRBJ2-7, with 7 bases matching TRBD1. Losses at the gene ends were 4 bases for V and 0 bases for J; bases not matched to a gene: 6. The CDR3 runs to 15 residues. Germline loops: CDR1 LNHNV, CDR2 YYDKDF (reference sequence). DNA for the CDR3: TGTGCCACCAGCATAGGGACAGCAAGCTCCTACGAGCAGTACTTC. It is translated as CATSIGTASSYEQYF.

V gene TRBV5-4 combines with J gene TRBJ2-5; 11 nucleotides agree with TRBD1. The CDR3 is made up of 15 amino acids. Germline V gives CDR1 SGHNT, CDR2 YYREEE (reference sequence). The junction had 5 bases not matched to a gene; V was cut back by 3 bases and J by 4 bases. CDR3: CASSSDRGLRETQYF. The CDR3 DNA reads TGTGCCAGCAGCTCGGACAGGGGGCTTCGAGAGACCCAGTACTTC.

The CDR3: CASSLGANYGYTF. For the CDR3, the DNA is TGTGCCAGCAGTTTGGGGGCCAACTATGGCTACACCTTC. This chain uses TRBV27 with TRBJ1-2, with D tentatively TRBD1 (6 bases). Per germline, CDR1 MNHEY and CDR2 SMNVEV (reference sequence). The CDR3 totals 13 residues. V lost 3 bases to trimming and J lost 2 bases, with 7 bases between them.

V usage is TRBV7-2 and J usage is TRBJ1-6; D call uncertain. Trimming shortened V by 6 bases and J by 0 bases, and 6 bases separated the two germline ends. Per germline, CDR1 SGHTA and CDR2 FQGNSA. The CDR3 covers 14 residues. CDR3 DNA sequence: TGTGCCAGCAGGTACAACTCCTATAATTCACCCCTCCACTTT. This encodes CASRYNSYNSPLHF.

The table lists this clone with a few counts. The rearrangement joins TRBV5-4 to TRBJ2-1; a weak D match, TRBD1 (6 bases). The ends were cut back, 4 bases at V and 9 bases at J, with 23 bases in the middle. Germline V gives CDR1 SGHNT, CDR2 YYREEE (reference sequence). This CDR3 is built from 16 residues. The CDR3: CASSTAGAWQFSEQFF. In nucleotides, the CDR3 is TGTGCCAGCAGCACCGCAGGGGCTTGGCAATTTAGTGAGCAGTTCTTC.

The chain carries TRBV2 and TRBJ2-6; D call uncertain. CDR1 and CDR2 from the germline V gene are SNHLY and FYNNEI. The CDR3 is 15 amino acids. V gave up 3 bases and J gave up 0 bases, with 6 bases separating them. The CDR3 nucleotides read TGTGCCAGCAGTGATTGGCACTCTGGGGCCAACGTCCTGACTTTC. Translation: CASSDWHSGANVLTF.

The CDR3 reads CASSLSVSQAGELFF. CDR3 bases: TGTGCCAGCAGCTTATCGGTCAGTCAGGCCGGGGAGCTGTTTTTT. The genes are TRBV7-2 and TRBJ2-2; D call uncertain. V was pared by 2 bases and J by 6 bases, with 13 bases between. The CDR3 spans 15 residues. CDR1 and CDR2 (germline): SGHTA, FQGNSA.

The chain links TRBV10-2 to TRBJ1-5; D gene unclear. V gave up 0 bases and J gave up 5 bases, with 11 bases separating them. Germline loops: CDR1 WSHSY, CDR2 SAAADI. The CDR3 is made up of 15 amino acids. The CDR3 sequence: CASSESGGPYQPQHF. CDR3 nucleotide sequence: TGCGCCAGCAGTGAGTCGGGAGGACCTTATCAGCCCCAGCATTTT.